This T cell receptor beta chain appears in the sequencing data of a study of cytomegalovirus exposure and HLA in healthy donors. This CDR3 has 14 residues. The V end lost 0 bases, the J end lost 3 bases, and 10 bases lay between the germline ends. In germline, CDR1 is SGHRS, CDR2 YFSETQ. PCR amplification relied on 60 Vbeta primers (plus 13 Jbeta primers). Repertoires were generated with immunoSEQ multiplex PCR, while TCRdb's copy carries only in-frame clones and drops some. The sample gives 95,000 to 150,000 clones, under 70% of which show up once; less than 2% is in the top ten. The sequencing input was PBMCs. This receptor was taken from a man aged 18 to 29 in good health and CMV-seronegative. The genes are TRBV5-1 and TRBJ2-7, with D perhaps TRBD2 (6 bases). The CDR3: CASSLAGVNYEQYF. CDR3 DNA: TGCGCCAGCAGCTTGGCGGGAGTAAACTACGAGCAGTACTTC.